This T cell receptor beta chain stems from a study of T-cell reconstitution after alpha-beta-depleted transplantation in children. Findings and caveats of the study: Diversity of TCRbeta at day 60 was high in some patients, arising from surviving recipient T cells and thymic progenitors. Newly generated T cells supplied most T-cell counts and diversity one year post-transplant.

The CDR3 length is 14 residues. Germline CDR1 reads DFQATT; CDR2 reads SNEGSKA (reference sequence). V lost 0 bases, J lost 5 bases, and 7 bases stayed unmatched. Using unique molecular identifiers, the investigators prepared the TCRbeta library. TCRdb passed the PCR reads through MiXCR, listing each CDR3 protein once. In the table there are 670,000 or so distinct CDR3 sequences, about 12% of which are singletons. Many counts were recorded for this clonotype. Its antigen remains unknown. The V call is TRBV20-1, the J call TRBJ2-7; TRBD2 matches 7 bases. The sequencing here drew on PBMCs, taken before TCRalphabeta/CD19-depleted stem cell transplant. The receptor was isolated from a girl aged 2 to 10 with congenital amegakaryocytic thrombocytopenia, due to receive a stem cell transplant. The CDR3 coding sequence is TGCAGTGCTAGAGATCTGGGAGGGGCTGACGAGCAGTACTTC. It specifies CSARDLGGADEQYF.